This T cell receptor beta chain was identified in a study of shared clonotypes between healthy human individuals. Repertoires were generated with immunoSEQ multiplex PCR, while TCRdb's copy carries only in-frame clones and drops some. In the table there are 2 million to 2.5 million clones, around 90% of which are singletons. The germline gives CDR1 SGHDN, CDR2 FVKESK. Trimming shortened V by 1 base and J by 8 bases, and 6 bases separated the two germline ends. The CDR3 has 12 amino acids. Donors included only healthy HIV-negative adults lacking recent acute infections or vaccinations. The V gene is TRBV14, the J gene TRBJ2-1; no reliable D call. The sequencing input was naive CD4+ T cells from PBMCs. Documented subset: CD45RA+ positively selected. The receptor's source is a man aged 18 to 29 in good health. Some clones in this sample may be carry-over from other donors' samples. The chain's CDR3 is CASSQARHEQFF. CDR3 bases: TGTGCCAGCAGCCAAGCGCGCCATGAGCAGTTCTTC.